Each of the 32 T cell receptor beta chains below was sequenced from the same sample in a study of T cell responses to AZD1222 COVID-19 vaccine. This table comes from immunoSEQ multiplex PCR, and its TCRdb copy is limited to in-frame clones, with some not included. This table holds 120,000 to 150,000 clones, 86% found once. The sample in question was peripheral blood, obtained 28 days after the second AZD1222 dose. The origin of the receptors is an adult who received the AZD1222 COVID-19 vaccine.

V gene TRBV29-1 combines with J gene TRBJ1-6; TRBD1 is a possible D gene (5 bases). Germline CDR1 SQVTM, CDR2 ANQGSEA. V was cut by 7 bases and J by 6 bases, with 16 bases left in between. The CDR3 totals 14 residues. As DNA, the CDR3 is TGCAGCGCGCGTGCCGGGACCCTTAATTCACCCCTCCACTTT. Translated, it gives CSARAGTLNSPLHF.

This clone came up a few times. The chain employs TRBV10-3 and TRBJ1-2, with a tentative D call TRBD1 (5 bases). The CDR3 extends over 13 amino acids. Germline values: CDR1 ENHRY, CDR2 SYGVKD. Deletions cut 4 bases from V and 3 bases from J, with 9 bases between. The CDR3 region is CAISGGTYYGYTF. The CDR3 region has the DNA TGTGCCATCAGTGGGGGGACGTACTATGGCTACACCTTC.

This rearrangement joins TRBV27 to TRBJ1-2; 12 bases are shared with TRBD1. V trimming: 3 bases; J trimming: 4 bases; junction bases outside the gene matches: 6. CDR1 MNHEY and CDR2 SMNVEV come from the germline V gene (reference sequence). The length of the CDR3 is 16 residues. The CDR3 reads CASSLGTGGAAYGYTF. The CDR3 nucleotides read TGTGCCAGCAGTTTGGGGACAGGGGGCGCGGCCTATGGCTACACCTTC.

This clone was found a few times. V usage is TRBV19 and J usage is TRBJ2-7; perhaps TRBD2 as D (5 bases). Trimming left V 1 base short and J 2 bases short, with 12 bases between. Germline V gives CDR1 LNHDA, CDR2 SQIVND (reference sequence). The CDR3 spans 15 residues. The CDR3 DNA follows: TGTGCCAGTAGTATAGGAGATAGCGCCCCCTACGAGCAGTACTTC. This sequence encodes CASSIGDSAPYEQYF. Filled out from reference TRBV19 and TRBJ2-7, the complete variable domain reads DGGITQSPKYLFRKEGQNVTLSCEQNLNHDAMYWYRQDPGQGLRLIYYSQIVNDFQKGDIAEGYSVSREKKESFPLTVTSAQKNPTAFYLCASSIGDSAPYEQYFGPGTRLTVT.

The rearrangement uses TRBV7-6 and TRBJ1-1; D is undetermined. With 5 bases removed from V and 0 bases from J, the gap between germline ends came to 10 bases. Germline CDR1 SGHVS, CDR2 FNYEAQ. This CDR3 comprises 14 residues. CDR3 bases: TGTGCCAGCAGCGAGACGGGGATGAACACTGAAGCTTTCTTT. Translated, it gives CASSETGMNTEAFF.

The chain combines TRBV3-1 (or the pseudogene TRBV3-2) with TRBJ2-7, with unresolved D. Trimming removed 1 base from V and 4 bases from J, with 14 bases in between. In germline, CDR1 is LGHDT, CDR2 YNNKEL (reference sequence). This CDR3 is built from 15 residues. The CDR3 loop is CASSQGAAMGYEQYF. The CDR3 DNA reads TGTGCCAGCAGCCAAGGAGCTGCAATGGGTTACGAGCAGTACTTC.

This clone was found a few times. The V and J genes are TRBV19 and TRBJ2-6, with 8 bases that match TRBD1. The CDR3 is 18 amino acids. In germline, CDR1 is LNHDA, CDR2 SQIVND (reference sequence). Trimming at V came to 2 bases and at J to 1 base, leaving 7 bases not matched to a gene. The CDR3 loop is CASSIRQGADSGANVLTF. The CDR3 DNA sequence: TGTGCCAGTAGTATACGTCAGGGGGCTGATTCTGGGGCCAACGTCCTGACTTTC. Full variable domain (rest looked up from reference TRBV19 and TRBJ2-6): DGGITQSPKYLFRKEGQNVTLSCEQNLNHDAMYWYRQDPGQGLRLIYYSQIVNDFQKGDIAEGYSVSREKKESFPLTVTSAQKNPTAFYLCASSIRQGADSGANVLTFGAGSRLTVL.

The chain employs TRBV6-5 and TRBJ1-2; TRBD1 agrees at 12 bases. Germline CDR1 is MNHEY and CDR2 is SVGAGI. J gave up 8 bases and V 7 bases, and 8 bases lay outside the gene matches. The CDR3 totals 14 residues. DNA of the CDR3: TGTGCCAGCATTTCGGGACAGGGGGCTTGGGGCTACACCTTC. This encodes CASISGQGAWGYTF.

This CDR3 reads CSALKQPEAFF. The CDR3 nucleotides are TGCAGTGCTCTCAAACAGCCTGAAGCTTTCTTT. The chain combines TRBV20-1 with TRBJ1-1; D not resolved. V was shortened by 5 bases and J by 6 bases, with 10 bases between the two germline ends. The germline gives CDR1 DFQATT, CDR2 SNEGSKA (reference sequence). The CDR3 spans 11 residues.

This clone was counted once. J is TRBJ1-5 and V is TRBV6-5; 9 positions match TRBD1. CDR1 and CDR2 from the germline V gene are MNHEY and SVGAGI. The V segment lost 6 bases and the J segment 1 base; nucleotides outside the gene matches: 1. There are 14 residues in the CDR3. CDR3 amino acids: CASRDRGSNQPQHF. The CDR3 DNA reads TGTGCCAGCAGGGACAGGGGAAGCAATCAGCCCCAGCATTTT.

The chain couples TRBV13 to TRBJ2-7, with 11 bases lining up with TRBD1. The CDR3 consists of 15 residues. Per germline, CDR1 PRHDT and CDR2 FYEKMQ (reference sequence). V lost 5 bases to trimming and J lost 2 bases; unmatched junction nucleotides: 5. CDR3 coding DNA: TGTGCCAGCAGCCAGGGACAGGGGGAAACCTACGAGCAGTACTTC. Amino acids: CASSQGQGETYEQYF.

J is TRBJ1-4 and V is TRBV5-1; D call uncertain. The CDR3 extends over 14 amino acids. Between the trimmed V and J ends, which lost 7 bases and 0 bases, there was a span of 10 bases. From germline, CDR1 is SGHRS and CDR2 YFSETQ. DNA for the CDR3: TGCGCCAGCCGAACCGGGACAACTAATGAAAAACTGTTTTTT. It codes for CASRTGTTNEKLFF. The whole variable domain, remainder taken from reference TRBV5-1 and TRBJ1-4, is KAGVTQTPRYLIKTRGQQVTLSCSPISGHRSVSWYQQTPGQGLQFLFEYFSETQRNKGNFPGRFSGRQFSNSRSEMNVSTLELGDSALYLCASRTGTTNEKLFFGSGTQLSVL.

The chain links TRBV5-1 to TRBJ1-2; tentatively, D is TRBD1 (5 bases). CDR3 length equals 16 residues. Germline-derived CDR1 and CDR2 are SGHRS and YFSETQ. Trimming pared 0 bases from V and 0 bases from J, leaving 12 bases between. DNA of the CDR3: TGCGCCAGCAGCTTGGCTGCGACAGCGACTAACTATGGCTACACCTTC. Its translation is CASSLAATATNYGYTF.

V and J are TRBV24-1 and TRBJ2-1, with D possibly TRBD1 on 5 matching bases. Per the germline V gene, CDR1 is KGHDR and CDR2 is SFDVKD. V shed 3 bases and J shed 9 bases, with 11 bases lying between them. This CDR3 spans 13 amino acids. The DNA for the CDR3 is TGTGCCACCAGTGATCCGGACAAGGCTGAGCAGTTCTTC. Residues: CATSDPDKAEQFF.

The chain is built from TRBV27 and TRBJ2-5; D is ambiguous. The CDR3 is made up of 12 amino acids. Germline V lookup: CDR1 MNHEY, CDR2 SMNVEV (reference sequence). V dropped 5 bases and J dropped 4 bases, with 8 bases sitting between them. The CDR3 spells CASSKTRETQYF. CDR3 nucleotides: TGTGCCAGCAGTAAGACACGAGAGACCCAGTACTTC.

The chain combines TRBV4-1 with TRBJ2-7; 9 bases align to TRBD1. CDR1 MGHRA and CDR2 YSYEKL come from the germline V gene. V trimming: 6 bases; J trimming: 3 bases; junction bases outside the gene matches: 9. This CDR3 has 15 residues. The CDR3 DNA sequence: TGCGCCAGCAGTCCGGGCCTGGGACAGGGCTACGAGCAGTACTTC. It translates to CASSPGLGQGYEQYF.

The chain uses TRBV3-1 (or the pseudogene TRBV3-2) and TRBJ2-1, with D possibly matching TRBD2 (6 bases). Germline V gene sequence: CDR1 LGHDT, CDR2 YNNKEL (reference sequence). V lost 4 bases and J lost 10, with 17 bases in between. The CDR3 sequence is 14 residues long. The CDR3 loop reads CASSPTGTVGEQFF. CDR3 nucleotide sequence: TGTGCCAGCAGCCCGACCGGGACTGTGGGGGAGCAGTTCTTC.

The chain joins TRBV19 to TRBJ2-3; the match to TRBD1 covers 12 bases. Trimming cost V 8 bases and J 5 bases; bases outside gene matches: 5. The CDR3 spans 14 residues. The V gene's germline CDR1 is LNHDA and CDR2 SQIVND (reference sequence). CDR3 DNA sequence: TGTGCCAGTCGGGACAGGGGGCGCGGAGATACGCAGTATTTT. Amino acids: CASRDRGRGDTQYF.

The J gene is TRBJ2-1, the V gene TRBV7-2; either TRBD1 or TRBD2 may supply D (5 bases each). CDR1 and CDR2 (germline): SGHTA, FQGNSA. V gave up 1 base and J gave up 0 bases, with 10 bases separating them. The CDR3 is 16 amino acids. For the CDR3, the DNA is TGTGCCAGCAGCTTAGGGGGGTCGAGCTCCTACAATGAGCAGTTCTTC. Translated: CASSLGGSSSYNEQFF.

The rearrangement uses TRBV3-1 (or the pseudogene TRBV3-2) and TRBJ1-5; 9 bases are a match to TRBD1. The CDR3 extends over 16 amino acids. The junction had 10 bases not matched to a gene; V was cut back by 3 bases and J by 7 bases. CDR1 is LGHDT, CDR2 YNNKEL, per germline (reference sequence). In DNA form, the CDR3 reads TGTGCCAGCAGCCACTCGGACAGGGGTGTAGAACAGCCCCAGCATTTT. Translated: CASSHSDRGVEQPQHF.

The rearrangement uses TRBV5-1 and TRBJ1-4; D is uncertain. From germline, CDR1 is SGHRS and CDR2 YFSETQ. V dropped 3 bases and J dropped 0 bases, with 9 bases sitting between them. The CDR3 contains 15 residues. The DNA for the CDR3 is TGCGCCAGCAGCTATTCAATAGCAACTAATGAAAAACTGTTTTTT. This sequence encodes CASSYSIATNEKLFF.

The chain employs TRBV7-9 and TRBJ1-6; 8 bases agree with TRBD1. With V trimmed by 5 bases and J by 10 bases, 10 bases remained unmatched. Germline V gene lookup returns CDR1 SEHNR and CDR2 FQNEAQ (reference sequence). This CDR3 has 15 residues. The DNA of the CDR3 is TGTGCCAGCAGCGGACAGGGAGGTGGTCGGTCACCCCTCCACTTT. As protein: CASSGQGGGRSPLHF.

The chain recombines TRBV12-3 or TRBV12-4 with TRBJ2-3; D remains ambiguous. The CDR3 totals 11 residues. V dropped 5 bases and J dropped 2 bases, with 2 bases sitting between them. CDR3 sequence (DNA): TGTGCCAGCAGTAACACAGATACGCAGTATTTT. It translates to CASSNTDTQYF.

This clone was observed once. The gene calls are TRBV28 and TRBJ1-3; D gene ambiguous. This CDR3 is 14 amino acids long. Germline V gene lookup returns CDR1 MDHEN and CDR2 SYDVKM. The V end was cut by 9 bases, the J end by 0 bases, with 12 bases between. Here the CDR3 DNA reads TGTGCCAGTGAAGACGGAACCTCTGGAAACACCATATATTTT. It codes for CASEDGTSGNTIYF.

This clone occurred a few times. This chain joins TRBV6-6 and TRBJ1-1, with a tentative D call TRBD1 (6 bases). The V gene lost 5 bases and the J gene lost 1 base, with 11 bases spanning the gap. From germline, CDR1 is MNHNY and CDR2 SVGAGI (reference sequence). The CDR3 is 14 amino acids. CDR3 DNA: TGTGCCAGCAGTCCGACAGGACCGAACACTGAAGCTTTCTTT. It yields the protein CASSPTGPNTEAFF.

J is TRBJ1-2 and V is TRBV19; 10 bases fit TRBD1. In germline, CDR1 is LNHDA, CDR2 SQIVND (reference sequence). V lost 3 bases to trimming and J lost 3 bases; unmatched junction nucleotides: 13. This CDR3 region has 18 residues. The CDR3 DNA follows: TGTGCCAGTAGTATTCTCACTCCGGGACAGGGGAGCGACTATGGCTACACCTTC. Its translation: CASSILTPGQGSDYGYTF.

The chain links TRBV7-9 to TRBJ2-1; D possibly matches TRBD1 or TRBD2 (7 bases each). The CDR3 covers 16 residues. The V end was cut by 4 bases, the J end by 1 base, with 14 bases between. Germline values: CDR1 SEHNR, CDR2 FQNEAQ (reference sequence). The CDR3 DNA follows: TGTGCCAGCAGCTCTCCAGGGGGGGGTTCCTACAATGAGCAGTTCTTC. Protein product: CASSSPGGGSYNEQFF.

The CDR3 coding sequence is TGTGCCACCAGCAGGACGGACCTAATCGGCCACGAGCAGTACTTC. Residues: CATSRTDLIGHEQYF. This chain connects TRBV15 to TRBJ2-7; D is uncertain. The CDR3 consists of 15 residues. Trimming removed 3 bases at V and 5 bases at J, with 17 bases between. Germline V gives CDR1 LNHNV, CDR2 YYDKDF (reference sequence).

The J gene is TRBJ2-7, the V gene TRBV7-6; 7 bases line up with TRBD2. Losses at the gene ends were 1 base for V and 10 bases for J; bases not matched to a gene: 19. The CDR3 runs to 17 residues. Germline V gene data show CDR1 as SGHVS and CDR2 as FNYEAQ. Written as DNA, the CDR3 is TGTGCCAGCAGCTTAGGGGAGGGTGGGCAAAGTTACTCAGACCAGTACTTC. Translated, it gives CASSLGEGGQSYSDQYF. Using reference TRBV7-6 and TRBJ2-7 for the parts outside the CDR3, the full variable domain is GAGVSQSPRYKVTKRGQDVALRCDPISGHVSLYWYRQALGQGPEFLTYFNYEAQQDKSGLPNDRFSAERPEGSISTLTIQRTEQRDSAMYRCASSLGEGGQSYSDQYFGPGTRLTVT.

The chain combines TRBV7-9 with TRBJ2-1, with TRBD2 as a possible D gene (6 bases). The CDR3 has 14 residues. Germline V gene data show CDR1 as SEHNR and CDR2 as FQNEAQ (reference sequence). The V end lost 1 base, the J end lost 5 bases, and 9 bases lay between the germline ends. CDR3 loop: CASSLGWRDNEQFF. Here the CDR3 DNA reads TGTGCCAGCAGCTTAGGATGGAGGGACAATGAGCAGTTCTTC. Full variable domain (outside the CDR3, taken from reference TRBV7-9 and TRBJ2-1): DTGVSQNPRHKITKRGQNVTFRCDPISEHNRLYWYRQTLGQGPEFLTYFQNEAQLEKSRLLSDRFSAERPKGSFSTLEIQRTEQGDSAMYLCASSLGWRDNEQFFGPGTRLTVL.

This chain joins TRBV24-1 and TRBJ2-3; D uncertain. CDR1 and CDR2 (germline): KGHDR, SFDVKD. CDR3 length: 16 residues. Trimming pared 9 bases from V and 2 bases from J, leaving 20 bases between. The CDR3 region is CATFLDPEFATDTQYF. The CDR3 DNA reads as TGTGCCACCTTTTTGGACCCGGAATTTGCCACAGATACGCAGTATTTT.

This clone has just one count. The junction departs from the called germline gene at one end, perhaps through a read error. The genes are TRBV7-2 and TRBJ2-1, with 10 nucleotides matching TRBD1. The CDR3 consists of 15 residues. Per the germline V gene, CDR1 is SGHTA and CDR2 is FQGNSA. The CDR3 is CASSWDRGFYSEQFF. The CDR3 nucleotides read TGTGCCAGCAGTTGGGACAGGGGTTTTTACAGTGAGCAGTTCTTC.